These T cell receptor beta chains were read from a single sample in a study of hypomethylating agent response in myelodysplastic syndrome. Produced via immunoSEQ multiplex PCR; TCRdb's table is partial and in-frame only. The sample consists of 2,500 to 3,000 clones, approximately 82% of them appearing once. Sequenced material: bone marrow, taken before or after starting hypomethylating agent treatment for myelodysplastic syndrome (not recorded which). The receptors were sampled from a human donor with myelodysplastic syndrome. The CDR3 runs from the conserved cysteine through the conserved F or W. A D gene is named only where the DNA matches it firmly. Some rows mark clone size as missing; the rest say once, few, many or name a class of expanded clone.

J: TRBJ2-1; V: TRBV9; D: NA; size: NA; DNA: TGTGCCAGCAGCGTAGCTAAGAGCGGGTCGGGCATCAATGAGCAGTTCTTC; CDR3: CASSVAKSGSGINEQFF
J: TRBJ2-3; V: TRBV14; D: NA; size: NA; DNA: TGTGCCAGCAGCCTCTTCACAGATACGCAGTATTTT; CDR3: CASSLFTDTQYF
J: TRBJ1-1; V: TRBV7-9; D: NA; size: few; DNA: TGTAGTGTGGACATGAACACTGAAGCTTTCTTT; CDR3: CSVDMNTEAFF
J: TRBJ1-2; V: TRBV2; D: NA; size: large; DNA: TGTGCCAGCAGTAATGGTCCTACGGGGTATGGCTACACCTTC; CDR3: CASSNGPTGYGYTF
J: TRBJ1-6; V: TRBV27; D: NA; size: NA; DNA: TGTGCCAGCAGTTCGACCGGGAACTATAATTCACCCCTCCACTTT; CDR3: CASSSTGNYNSPLHF
J: TRBJ2-1; V: TRBV5-5; D: TRBD2; size: NA; DNA: TGTGCCAGCAGCTTGGATCCGACTAGTGGGAGGGATGAGCAGTTCTTC; CDR3: CASSLDPTSGRDEQFF
J: TRBJ2-7; V: TRBV4-3; D: TRBD1; size: NA; DNA: TGCGCCAGCAGCCAAGAGTGGGGGACAGGGTACGACGAGCAGTACTTC; CDR3: CASSQEWGTGYDEQYF
J: TRBJ2-5; V: TRBV19; D: NA; size: NA; DNA: TGTGCCAGTAGTGCTGGGGGGAGGGAGACCCAGTACTTC; CDR3: CASSAGGRETQYF
J: TRBJ1-2; V: TRBV4-1; D: NA; size: NA; DNA: TGCGCCAGCAGCATTCGGCAGAACCGAAAGACCTATGGCTACACCTTC; CDR3: CASSIRQNRKTYGYTF
J: TRBJ1-4; V: TRBV27; D: NA; size: NA; DNA: TGTGCCAGCAGTACCGACAATCAGGGAAAACTGTTTTTT; CDR3: CASSTDNQGKLFF
J: TRBJ2-7; V: TRBV14; D: TRBD2; size: once; DNA: TGTGCCAGCAGCCAAGCTAGCGGAGGGTTCTACGAGCAGTACTTC; CDR3: CASSQASGGFYEQYF
J: TRBJ2-3; V: TRBV29-1; D: NA; size: NA; DNA: TGCAGCGTTGGAGCGGAGACAGATACGCAGTATTTT; CDR3: CSVGAETDTQYF
J: TRBJ1-1; V: TRBV5-6; D: TRBD1; size: NA; DNA: TGTGCCAGCAGCTCCGGACAGGCGAACACTGAAGCTTTCTTT; CDR3: CASSSGQANTEAFF
J: TRBJ2-2; V: TRBV28; D: NA; size: NA; DNA: TGTGCCAGCAGAAAGACCGGGGAGCTGTTTTTT; CDR3: CASRKTGELFF
J: TRBJ2-3; V: TRBV27; D: NA; size: NA; DNA: TGTGCCAGCAGCCACCTCTATTACGATACGCAGTATTTT; CDR3: CASSHLYYDTQYF
J: TRBJ2-7; V: TRBV5-1; D: NA; size: NA; DNA: TGCGCCAGCAGCTTGGGGTCGGGGGTACAACACGAGCAGTACTTC; CDR3: CASSLGSGVQHEQYF
J: TRBJ2-5; V: TRBV7-7; D: NA; size: NA; DNA: TGTGCCAGCAGCTTAGGAGGGGGAGATTGGGAGACCCAGTACTTC; CDR3: CASSLGGGDWETQYF
J: TRBJ2-1; V: TRBV5-1; D: NA; size: NA; DNA: TGCGCCAGCAGCTTGAACCTGGAGCAGTTCTTC; CDR3: CASSLNLEQFF
J: TRBJ1-3; V: TRBV19; D: NA; size: NA; DNA: TGTGCCAGTAGATGGGTGGCTGGAAACACCATATATTTT; CDR3: CASRWVAGNTIYF
J: TRBJ2-3; V: TRBV5-1; D: NA; size: once; DNA: TGCGCCAGCAGCTTTTACGCGGGGGCTAGCACAGATACGCAGTATTTT; CDR3: CASSFYAGASTDTQYF
J: TRBJ1-1; V: TRBV19; D: NA; size: NA; DNA: TGTGCCAGTATGCGCACAGGGAACACTGAAGCTTTCTTT; CDR3: CASMRTGNTEAFF
J: TRBJ1-5; V: TRBV2; D: NA; size: few; DNA: TGTGCCAGCAGTGAACAGGGGTTCGGACAGCCCCAGCATTTT; CDR3: CASSEQGFGQPQHF
J: TRBJ1-1; V: TRBV19; D: NA; size: NA; DNA: TGTGCCAGTAGTATCGAGGGGGTGAACACTGAAGCTTTCTTT; CDR3: CASSIEGVNTEAFF
J: TRBJ2-2; V: TRBV9; D: NA; size: NA; DNA: TGTGCCAGCAGCGTAGTGGAGAACACCGGGGAGCTGTTTTTT; CDR3: CASSVVENTGELFF
J: TRBJ2-4; V: TRBV18; D: TRBD1; size: NA; DNA: TGTGCCAGCTCACCGACAGGGCAAAACATTCAGTACTTC; CDR3: CASSPTGQNIQYF
J: TRBJ1-1; V: TRBV5-1; D: NA; size: NA; DNA: TGCGCCAGCAGCTACCGACAGTTTGAAGCTTTCTTT; CDR3: CASSYRQFEAFF
J: TRBJ2-1; V: TRBV7-8; D: TRBD2; size: large; DNA: TGTGCCAGCAGCCCCGTACCGACTAGCGGGGGTGAGAGGCAGTTCTTC; CDR3: CASSPVPTSGGERQFF
J: TRBJ2-5; V: TRBV4-2; D: NA; size: few; DNA: TGTGCCAGCAGCCAAGATCTGGGGCAGGAGACCCAGTACTTC; CDR3: CASSQDLGQETQYF
J: TRBJ2-7; V: TRBV5-1; D: NA; size: NA; DNA: TGCGCCAGCAGCTCCCCCAATATAGAGGTCCCCTACGAGCAGTACTTC; CDR3: CASSSPNIEVPYEQYF
J: TRBJ2-1; V: TRBV7-3; D: TRBD2; size: NA; DNA: TGTGCCAGCAGCTCTGACGGGGGGACTTTCTACAATGAGCAGTTCTTC; CDR3: CASSSDGGTFYNEQFF
J: TRBJ2-5; V: TRBV5-4; D: NA; size: NA; DNA: TGTGCCACCCGTTCAGGACATGCGTGGGAGCAGTACTTC; CDR3: CATRSGHAWEQYF
J: TRBJ1-1; V: TRBV9; D: NA; size: NA; DNA: TGTGCCAGCAGCGTAGGAGGATCGGCGTTAGGAGCTTTCTTT; CDR3: CASSVGGSALGAFF
J: TRBJ2-2; V: TRBV19; D: NA; size: NA; DNA: TGTGCCAGTAGGAGGGGGGTAACCGGGGAGCTGTTTTTT; CDR3: CASRRGVTGELFF
J: TRBJ2-1; V: TRBV4-3; D: TRBD2; size: NA; DNA: TGCGCCAGCAGCCAAGATTTAGGGACTAGCGGGAGACATGAGCAGTTCTTC; CDR3: CASSQDLGTSGRHEQFF
J: TRBJ1-1; V: TRBV5-1; D: TRBD1; size: NA; DNA: TGCGCCAGCAGTCAGGGGGCGAACACTGAAGCTTTCTTT; CDR3: CASSQGANTEAFF
J: TRBJ1-1; V: TRBV4-1; D: NA; size: NA; DNA: TGCGCCAGCAGCCAAGATTCACAGGAAGCTTTCTTT; CDR3: CASSQDSQEAFF
J: TRBJ1-5; V: TRBV2; D: TRBD1; size: NA; DNA: TGTGCCAGCCAAACAGGGACAGGACAGCCCCAGCATTTT; CDR3: CASQTGTGQPQHF
J: TRBJ2-3; V: TRBV5-1; D: TRBD2; size: once; DNA: TGCGCCAGCAGTACTAGCGGGGGGGCGGGCACAGATACGCAGTATTTT; CDR3: CASSTSGGAGTDTQYF
J: TRBJ2-2; V: TRBV4-1; D: NA; size: few; DNA: TGCGCCAGCAGCCAAGTTAGGCCTGGGGAGCTGTTTTTT; CDR3: CASSQVRPGELFF
J: TRBJ1-1; V: TRBV19; D: NA; size: NA; DNA: TGTGCCAGTAGACCGGACCAGGGAACTGAAGCTTTCTTT; CDR3: CASRPDQGTEAFF
J: TRBJ1-4; V: TRBV28; D: NA; size: NA; DNA: TGTGCCAGCAGTGTGGGGGGGGGCCCCGTAGGACTGTTTTTT; CDR3: CASSVGGGPVGLFF
J: TRBJ2-7; V: TRBV5-1; D: NA; size: NA; DNA: TGCGCCAGCAGCTTAGACACGCCATACGAGCAGTACTTC; CDR3: CASSLDTPYEQYF
J: TRBJ2-1; V: TRBV5-1; D: NA; size: NA; DNA: TGCGCCAGCAGCTTGGTGGTCCAGGGAACTTATGATGAGCAGTTCTTC; CDR3: CASSLVVQGTYDEQFF
J: TRBJ1-5; V: TRBV29-1; D: TRBD1; size: NA; DNA: TGCAGCGTTCGGACAGGTGGCAATCAGCCCCAGCATTTT; CDR3: CSVRTGGNQPQHF
J: TRBJ1-3; V: TRBV6-6; D: NA; size: NA; DNA: TGTGCCACCTCCCCCGACTCTGGAAACACCATATATTTT; CDR3: CATSPDSGNTIYF
J: TRBJ2-7; V: TRBV11-2; D: NA; size: NA; DNA: TGTGCCAGCAGCTTGGGACACTCCTACGAGCAGTACTTC; CDR3: CASSLGHSYEQYF
J: TRBJ2-7; V: TRBV11-2; D: TRBD1; size: NA; DNA: TGTGCCAGCAGCTTCTTGGGAGGGACAGGGGACAACGAGCAGTACTTC; CDR3: CASSFLGGTGDNEQYF
J: TRBJ2-3; V: TRBV25-1; D: TRBD1; size: NA; DNA: TGTGCCAGCAGTGAAGCCGGGACAGGGTCGGCCGATACGCAGTATTTT; CDR3: CASSEAGTGSADTQYF
J: TRBJ2-3; V: TRBV4-2; D: NA; size: NA; DNA: TGTGCCAGCAGCCAAGCTTTCGGACTCGGGGCGGTGGATACGCAGTATTTT; CDR3: CASSQAFGLGAVDTQYF
J: TRBJ1-4; V: TRBV10-2; D: TRBD1; size: NA; DNA: TGCGCCAGCAGGCGAGGGTCGGGACAGAATGAAAAACTGTTTTTT; CDR3: CASRRGSGQNEKLFF
J: TRBJ2-3; V: TRBV11-2; D: NA; size: NA; DNA: TGTGCCAGCAGCGCGAGCGGGTGGAGCACAGATACGCAGTATTTT; CDR3: CASSASGWSTDTQYF
J: TRBJ1-3; V: TRBV19; D: TRBD1; size: few; DNA: TGTGCCAGTACATCTAAACTGGGACAGGGAGGTGGAAACACCATATATTTT; CDR3: CASTSKLGQGGGNTIYF
J: TRBJ2-7; V: TRBV2; D: TRBD2; size: few; DNA: TGTGCCAGCCAACTAGCGGGAGAGCAGTACTTC; CDR3: CASQLAGEQYF
J: TRBJ1-3; V: TRBV6-5; D: NA; size: once; DNA: TGTGCCAGCAGTCCCAATCTGGGGGCTGGAAACACCATATATTTT; CDR3: CASSPNLGAGNTIYF
J: TRBJ2-1; V: TRBV2; D: TRBD2; size: NA; DNA: TGTGCCAGCAGTGAACAGCGGGGGGGCGACAATGAGCAGTTCTTC; CDR3: CASSEQRGGDNEQFF
J: TRBJ2-7; V: TRBV2; D: NA; size: NA; DNA: TGTGCCAGCAACTTCAGGGGGGGATACGAGCAGTACTTC; CDR3: CASNFRGGYEQYF
J: TRBJ2-3; V: TRBV29-1; D: NA; size: NA; DNA: TGCAGCGTTGAAGATCCCCTCCGAGGCACAGATACGCAGTATTTT; CDR3: CSVEDPLRGTDTQYF
J: TRBJ1-5; V: TRBV16; D: TRBD1; size: NA; DNA: TGTGCCAGCAGCCGAGAGGACAGGGGGTATCAGCCCCAGCATTTT; CDR3: CASSREDRGYQPQHF